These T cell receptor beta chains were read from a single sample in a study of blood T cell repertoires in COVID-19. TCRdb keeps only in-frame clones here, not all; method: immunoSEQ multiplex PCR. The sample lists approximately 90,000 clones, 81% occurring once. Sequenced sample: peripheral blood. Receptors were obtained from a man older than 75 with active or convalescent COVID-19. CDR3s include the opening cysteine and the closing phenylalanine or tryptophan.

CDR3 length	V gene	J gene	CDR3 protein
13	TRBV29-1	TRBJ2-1	CSVSQGGANEQFF
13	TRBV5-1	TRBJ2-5	CASRTGTQETQYF
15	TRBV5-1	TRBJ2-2	CASTQNPGNTGELFF
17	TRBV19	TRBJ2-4	CASSILSRVGSKNIQYF
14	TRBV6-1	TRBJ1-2	CASSEVLAIYGYTF
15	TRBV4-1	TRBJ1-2	CASSHPERLTIGYTF
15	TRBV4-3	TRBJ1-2	CASSQVSGTGVGYTF
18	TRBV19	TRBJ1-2	CASSIFPLVGGGNYGYTF
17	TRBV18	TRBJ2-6	CASSLGQVTSGANVLTF
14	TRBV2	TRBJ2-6	CASSRDTGANVLTF
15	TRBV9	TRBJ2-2	CASSVGSTNTGELFF
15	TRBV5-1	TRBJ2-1	CASSFGTGVGNEQFF
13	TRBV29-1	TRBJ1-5	CSVVAGESQPQHF
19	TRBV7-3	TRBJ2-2	CASSLSASGDPGGTGELFF
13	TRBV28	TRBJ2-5	CASSLRPGSAQYF
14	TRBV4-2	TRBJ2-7	CASSLGLAGFEQYF
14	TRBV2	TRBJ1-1	CASSVGAAGTKAFF
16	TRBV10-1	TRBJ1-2	CASSDPAPGPGYGYTF
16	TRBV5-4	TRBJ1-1	CASSLVGQVGDTEAFF
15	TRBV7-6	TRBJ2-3	CASRRSGGPTDTQYF
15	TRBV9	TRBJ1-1	CASSVVGGRNTEAFF
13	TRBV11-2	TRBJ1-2	CASSSAGGYGYTF
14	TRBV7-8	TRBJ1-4	CASSLAQAHEKLFF
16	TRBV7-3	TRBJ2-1	CASSKTGRVSYNEQFF
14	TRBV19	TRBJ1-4	CASSTGQMKEKLFF
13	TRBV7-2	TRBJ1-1	CASSPAEYTEAFF
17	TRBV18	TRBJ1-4	CASSPLPGERANEKLFF
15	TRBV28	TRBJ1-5	CASSFDRWGNQPQHF
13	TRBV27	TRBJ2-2	CASSLGLAGELFF
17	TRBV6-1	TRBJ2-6	CASSEFTGVSGANVLTF
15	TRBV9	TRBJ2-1	CASSVGFRSADEQFF
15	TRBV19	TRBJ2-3	CASSPLGGGTDTQYF
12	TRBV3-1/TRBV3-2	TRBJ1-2	CASSQTRARYTF
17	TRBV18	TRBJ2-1	CASSPGITGQGLGEQFF
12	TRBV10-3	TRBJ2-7	CAIRQGGYEQYF
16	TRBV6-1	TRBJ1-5	CASSEGAGDSNQPQHF
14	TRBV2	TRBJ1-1	CASSSRALNTEAFF
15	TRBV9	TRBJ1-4	CASSAQDSQYEKLFF
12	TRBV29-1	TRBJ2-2	CSVREVTGELFF
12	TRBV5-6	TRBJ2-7	CASSSAVGEQYF
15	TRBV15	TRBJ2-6	CATSRSGSGANVLTF
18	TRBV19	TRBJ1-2	CASSIDRDRGRLNYGYTF
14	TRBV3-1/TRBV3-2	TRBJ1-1	CASSSNEVGTEAFF
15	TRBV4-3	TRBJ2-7	CASSQETGSTYEQYF
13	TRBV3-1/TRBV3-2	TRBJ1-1	CASSFTGGTEAFF
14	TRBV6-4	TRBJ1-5	CASSDWGGDQPQHF
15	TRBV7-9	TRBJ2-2	CASSWDRVVAGELFF
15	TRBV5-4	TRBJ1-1	CASSPVTRPNTEAFF